This entry describes one T cell receptor (beta chain). The antigen remains undetermined. An absence of ophthalmopathy progression within 18 months meant stable Graves' hyperthyroidism. CDR1 and CDR2 from the germline V gene are MNHNY and SVGAGI (reference sequence). The CDR3 runs to 15 residues. The V gene end was trimmed by 2 bases and the J gene end by 0 bases; junction bases not matched to a gene: 1. This entry belongs to a study of T cells in Graves' hyperthyroidism and ophthalmopathy. The study's findings and limits: Most expanded thyroid clonotypes above 0.001 also appeared in blood.

Regions amplified from RNA transcripts were the TCR beta CDR3 regions. The HTBI primer set served for first-round RT-PCR of the TCR CDR3. TCRdb analysed the multiplex PCR reads with MiXCR anew, one entry per CDR3 protein. The sample contains around 300,000 distinct CDR3 sequences, 12% to 15% of which appear only once. The sequenced sample consisted of blood. This clonotype originated in a woman in her forties with Graves' hyperthyroidism. V gene TRBV6-6 combines with J gene TRBJ2-5; 9 positions agree with TRBD1. The chain's CDR3 is CASSYRDRDQETQYF. CDR3 nucleotides: TGTGCCAGCAGTTACCGGGACAGGGACCAAGAGACCCAGTACTTC.